The rows below give T cell receptor beta chains drawn from one sample of a study of human T cells and chemical hapten exposure. Each CDR3 protein gets one entry after TCRdb re-called the RACE reads with MiXCR. The sample records around 200,000 distinct CDR3 sequences, under 35% being singletons. The source material was whole blood, sampled in connection with sensitization to the hapten diphenylcyclopropenone (DPC). Receptors originate from a young woman with alopecia areata. Some clones in this sample may be carry-over from other donors' samples. CDR3s include the opening cysteine and the closing phenylalanine or tryptophan. D genes are given only for firm matches. Not every row has a clone size; where given, it reads once, few, many or a size class.

clone_size: few
d_call: -
j_call: TRBJ2-7
v_call: TRBV29-1
cdr3_aa: CSVDGGGDYEQYF
cdr3_nt: TGCAGCGTTGATGGGGGCGGAGACTACGAGCAGTACTTC

clone_size: -
d_call: -
j_call: TRBJ2-1
v_call: TRBV6-4
cdr3_aa: CASSPFEGGAYNKQFF
cdr3_nt: TGTGCCAGCAGCCCCTTTGAAGGGGGGGCCTACAATAAGCAGTTCTTC

clone_size: -
d_call: -
j_call: TRBJ1-4
v_call: TRBV7-2
cdr3_aa: CASSPQGPRGSNEKLFF
cdr3_nt: TGTGCCAGCAGTCCCCAGGGGCCAAGGGGTTCTAATGAAAAACTGTTTTTT

clone_size: few
d_call: TRBD1
j_call: TRBJ1-1
v_call: TRBV5-1
cdr3_aa: CASSTAPGTGMNTEAFF
cdr3_nt: TGCGCCAGCAGCACAGCTCCCGGGACAGGGATGAACACTGAAGCTTTCTTT

clone_size: -
d_call: TRBD2
j_call: TRBJ2-7
v_call: TRBV7-2
cdr3_aa: CASSFGSGRPREQYF
cdr3_nt: TGTGCCAGCAGCTTTGGTAGCGGGAGGCCAAGGGAGCAGTACTTC

clone_size: many
d_call: TRBD2
j_call: TRBJ2-1
v_call: TRBV4-1
cdr3_aa: CASSPTSGSGAQFF
cdr3_nt: TGCGCCAGCAGCCCGACTAGCGGGAGCGGGGCGCAGTTCTTC

clone_size: few
d_call: -
j_call: TRBJ1-1
v_call: TRBV27
cdr3_aa: CASSFRGGTEAFF
cdr3_nt: TGTGCCAGCAGTTTTAGGGGGGGCACTGAAGCTTTCTTT

clone_size: few
d_call: -
j_call: TRBJ1-3
v_call: TRBV4-3
cdr3_aa: CASSQEGGSGNTIYF
cdr3_nt: TGCGCCAGCAGCCAAGAGGGGGGCTCTGGAAACACCATATATTTT

clone_size: few
d_call: -
j_call: TRBJ2-7
v_call: TRBV5-6
cdr3_aa: CASSLSISREYYEQYF
cdr3_nt: TGTGCCAGCAGCTTGAGTATATCCAGGGAGTACTACGAGCAGTACTTC

clone_size: -
d_call: -
j_call: TRBJ1-6
v_call: TRBV5-6
cdr3_aa: CASSLEGFRSPLHF
cdr3_nt: TGTGCCAGCAGCTTGGAAGGGTTCAGGTCACCCCTCCACTTT

clone_size: -
d_call: -
j_call: TRBJ1-4
v_call: TRBV29-1
cdr3_aa: CSVAGGEGEKLFF
cdr3_nt: TGCAGCGTTGCTGGCGGGGAGGGTGAAAAACTGTTTTTT

clone_size: -
d_call: -
j_call: TRBJ2-7
v_call: TRBV2
cdr3_aa: CASTRTSPYEQYF
cdr3_nt: TGTGCCAGCACTCGGACCTCCCCCTACGAGCAGTACTTC

clone_size: few
d_call: -
j_call: TRBJ2-7
v_call: TRBV4-1
cdr3_aa: CASSPDLSHYEQYF
cdr3_nt: TGCGCCAGCAGCCCGGACCTAAGCCACTACGAGCAGTACTTC

clone_size: many
d_call: -
j_call: TRBJ2-7
v_call: TRBV28
cdr3_aa: CASSLPSSYEQYF
cdr3_nt: TGTGCCAGCAGTTTGCCAAGCAGCTACGAGCAGTACTTC

clone_size: few
d_call: -
j_call: TRBJ2-2
v_call: TRBV5-1
cdr3_aa: CASSLVVGNTGELFF
cdr3_nt: TGCGCCAGCAGCTTGGTGGTGGGGAACACCGGGGAGCTGTTTTTT

clone_size: -
d_call: TRBD2
j_call: TRBJ2-1
v_call: TRBV20-1
cdr3_aa: CSASPGTSGYNEQFF
cdr3_nt: TGCAGTGCTAGCCCCGGGACTAGCGGCTACAATGAGCAGTTCTTC

clone_size: -
d_call: TRBD1
j_call: TRBJ1-2
v_call: TRBV9
cdr3_aa: CASSASPGTGSYGYTF
cdr3_nt: TGTGCCAGCAGCGCCTCTCCCGGGACAGGGAGCTATGGCTACACCTTC

clone_size: -
d_call: -
j_call: TRBJ1-1
v_call: TRBV7-6
cdr3_aa: CASRLQSGDTEAFF
cdr3_nt: TGTGCCAGCAGGCTCCAGTCGGGGGACACTGAAGCTTTCTTT

clone_size: few
d_call: -
j_call: TRBJ2-3
v_call: TRBV7-3
cdr3_aa: CASRRRSSTDTQYF
cdr3_nt: TGTGCCAGCAGGCGACGGTCTAGCACAGATACGCAGTATTTT

clone_size: few
d_call: -
j_call: TRBJ2-2
v_call: TRBV30
cdr3_aa: CAWKADTGELFF
cdr3_nt: TGTGCCTGGAAGGCGGACACCGGGGAGCTGTTTTTT

clone_size: -
d_call: TRBD1
j_call: TRBJ2-1
v_call: TRBV7-3
cdr3_aa: CASSLGTAFYNEQFF
cdr3_nt: TGTGCCAGCAGCCTCGGGACAGCGTTCTACAATGAGCAGTTCTTC

clone_size: -
d_call: -
j_call: TRBJ1-2
v_call: TRBV28
cdr3_aa: CASSLRGVGSYGYTF
cdr3_nt: TGTGCCAGCAGTCTCAGGGGCGTAGGTAGCTATGGCTACACCTTC

clone_size: -
d_call: -
j_call: TRBJ2-1
v_call: TRBV20-1
cdr3_aa: CSARRVEQFF
cdr3_nt: TGCAGTGCTAGACGCGTGGAGCAGTTCTTC

clone_size: -
d_call: TRBD1
j_call: TRBJ2-1
v_call: TRBV20-1
cdr3_aa: CSADRGGYNEQFF
cdr3_nt: TGCAGTGCTGACAGGGGGGGATACAATGAGCAGTTCTTC

clone_size: few
d_call: -
j_call: TRBJ2-7
v_call: TRBV28
cdr3_aa: CASSTAAASYEQYF
cdr3_nt: TGTGCCAGCAGCACCGCCGCGGCCTCCTACGAGCAGTACTTC

clone_size: -
d_call: TRBD1
j_call: TRBJ2-7
v_call: TRBV4-2
cdr3_aa: CASSQDRSAGGYEQYF
cdr3_nt: TGTGCCAGCAGCCAAGATCGTTCGGCAGGGGGCTACGAGCAGTACTTC

clone_size: -
d_call: -
j_call: TRBJ2-1
v_call: TRBV28
cdr3_aa: CASSFAGKSNEQFF
cdr3_nt: TGTGCCAGCAGTTTCGCCGGGAAGTCAAATGAGCAGTTCTTC

clone_size: -
d_call: -
j_call: TRBJ1-5
v_call: TRBV28
cdr3_aa: CASSLGAKPPQHF
cdr3_nt: TGTGCCAGCAGTTTAGGGGCCAAGCCGCCCCAGCATTTT